This T cell receptor (beta chain) was sequenced in a study of T cell responses to AZD1222 COVID-19 vaccine listed by TCRdb under 2021. Turning to the overall study: AZD1222 recipients whose second dose came at about 4 weeks and those whose second dose came at about 12 weeks were combined into one group, since spike-specific TCR depth and breadth did not differ between the two schedules. A total of around 240 trial participants underwent TCR sequencing, of whom roughly 210 had received two doses of AZD1222 and about 25 had received two doses of the MenACWY control vaccine. Enrollment into the trials was organized by age into subgroups of 18-55, 56-69 and 70-plus years, and those subgroups contained around 150, 28 and 57 TCR-sequenced participants, respectively. What the authors observed across the whole study: Participants were mostly white British and included more females than males, and it was suggested by the authors that clonal diversity may have been underestimated. In the small 56-69-year group, the increase in depth fell short of significance, most likely because of low power. Only five to seven AZD1222 recipients were SARS-CoV-2 seropositive at baseline, limiting conclusions about previously exposed vaccinees. Because no samples from the day 14 peak response were available, repertoires could be characterized only after the peak T cell response. Reportedly, close to half of the unique spike-specific TCRs recognized epitopes lying outside the regions that are mutated in the B.1.351 and B.1.1.7 variants. After two AZD1222 doses, spike-specific TCR breadth and depth were significantly higher than at day 0 and than in MenACWY recipients. The vaccine-associated CD4 TCRs covered the entire spike protein, and the dominant responses fell in regions 160-218 and 743-854.

V gives up 5 bases and J gives up 7 bases, and the segment between their germline ends measures 15 bases. The CDR3 contains 14 residues, cysteine and phenylalanine counted. Of the read, only the CDR3 DNA is kept; its 42 bases are in frame from base 1. Looking up the germline V gene yields CDR1 MDHEN and CDR2 SYDVKM. To note about this clone: Its cognate antigen has yet to be identified. The input lacks base qualities; no much larger clone sits a single base away.

What this sample's time point label stands for: baseline before first vaccination. Vaccinee samples came from UK trials COV001 and COV002, including a single-blind randomized controlled phase 2/3 trial of AZD1222 (ChAdOx1 nCoV-19) in healthy adults. For TCRbeta chain sequencing, PBMC samples from trial participants were taken at day 0 and at day 28 after the second dose. The CDR3 regions of human TCRbeta chains were analyzed by immunosequencing. Turning to the authors' computational methods: TCRs in the repertoires were matched against a reference library of SARS-CoV-2-specific TCRs that had been generated with the MIRA antigen-specificity platform. Breadth meant the fraction of unique TCRs that were SARS-CoV-2-associated, whereas depth meant the fraction of total T cells that were SARS-CoV-2-associated. Using the MIRA data, each spike-specific TCR was assigned both to the spike region to which the TCR was reactive and to a CD4 or CD8 class. Log10-transformed breadth and depth values were compared by one-way ANOVA with Sidak's multiple comparisons tests. This is the immuneACCESS table as TCRdb keeps it, with only in-frame sequences that have V and J called. A part of the clones is gone; compared with another copy, unresolved V genes explain less than half, and the rest is unexplained. That table gives V, J and clone size, and the DNA gave D and trimming. A total of around 80,000 clones appear in this sample, more than 70% of them only once. The leading ten clones occupy 9.5% to 13% of the sample.

The rearrangement joined TRBV28 to TRBJ2-1; the best D guess is TRBD1, with 5 bases matching. This specimen consisted of peripheral blood, obtained on day 0 of AZD1222 vaccination. This receptor was identified in an adult in good health. The CDR3 is CASSETAPRNEQFF. The DNA sequence is TGTGCCAGCAGTGAGACAGCCCCCAGGAATGAGCAGTTCTTC.